This entry describes one T cell receptor (beta chain). The ends lost 5 bases at V and 1 base at J; junction bases unmatched: 7. The length of the CDR3 is 15 residues. The germline CDR1 and CDR2 sequences are MNHEY and SMNVEV (reference sequence). These data originate in a study of T cell changes during pregnancy in multiple sclerosis. Profiling relied on immunoSEQ multiplex PCR, and the TCRdb table lists in-frame clones only, not all of them. This sample yields roughly 57,000 clones, of which around 90% are seen a single time; 3% to 3.5% belongs to the top ten. Source: CD8+ T cells from peripheral blood mononuclear cells, taken before pregnancy. The chain joins TRBV27 to TRBJ2-7, with TRBD1 identical over 8 bases. The TCR sequence derives from a female donor with multiple sclerosis, enrolled in a pregnancy study. CDR3 in DNA: TGTGCCAGCAGTCTTACGGACAGGGCTTCCTACGAGCAGTACTTC. This translates into CASSLTDRASYEQYF.